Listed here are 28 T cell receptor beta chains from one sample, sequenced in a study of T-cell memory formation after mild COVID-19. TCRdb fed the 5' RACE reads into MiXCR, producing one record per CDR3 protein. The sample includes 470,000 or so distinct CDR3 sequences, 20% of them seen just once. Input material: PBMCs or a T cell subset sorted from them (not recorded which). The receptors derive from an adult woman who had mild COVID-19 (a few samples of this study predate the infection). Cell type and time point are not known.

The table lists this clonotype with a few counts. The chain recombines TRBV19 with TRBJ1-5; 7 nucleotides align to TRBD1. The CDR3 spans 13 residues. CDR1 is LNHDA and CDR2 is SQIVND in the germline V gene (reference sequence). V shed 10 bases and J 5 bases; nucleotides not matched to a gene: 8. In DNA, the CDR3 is TGTGCCACTACCGACAGGGAGGATCAGCCCCAGCATTTT. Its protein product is CATTDREDQPQHF.

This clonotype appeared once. As DNA, the CDR3 is TGTGCCACCAGTGATAGTAGACCCCCGAGCACAGATACGCAGTATTTT. It yields the protein CATSDSRPPSTDTQYF. The V gene is TRBV24-1, the J gene TRBJ2-3, with D hard to call. Germline V CDR1 and CDR2: KGHDR, SFDVKD. V shed 3 bases and J shed 0 bases, with 12 bases lying between them. CDR3 length: 16 residues.

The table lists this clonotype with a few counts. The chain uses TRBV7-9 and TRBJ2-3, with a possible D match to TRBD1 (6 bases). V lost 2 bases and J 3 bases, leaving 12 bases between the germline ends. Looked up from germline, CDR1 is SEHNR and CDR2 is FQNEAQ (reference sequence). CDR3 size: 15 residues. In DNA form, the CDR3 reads TGTGCCAGCAGCTTAACAGGGACCCAGACAGATACGCAGTATTTT. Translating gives CASSLTGTQTDTQYF.

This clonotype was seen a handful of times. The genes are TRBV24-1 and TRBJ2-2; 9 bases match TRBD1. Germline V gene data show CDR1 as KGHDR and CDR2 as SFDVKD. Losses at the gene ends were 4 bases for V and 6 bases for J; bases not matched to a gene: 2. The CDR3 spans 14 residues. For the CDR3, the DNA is TGTGCCACCAGTGACTACAGGGGGCCCGGGGAGCTGTTTTTT. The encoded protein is CATSDYRGPGELFF.

CDR3 loop: CAAQDSLNTGELFF. CDR3 DNA: TGCGCCGCCCAGGACAGCTTAAACACCGGGGAGCTGTTTTTT. The rearrangement links TRBV4-1 to TRBJ2-2; maybe TRBD1 (6 bases). The germline gives CDR1 MGHRA, CDR2 YSYEKL. The CDR3 loop spans 14 amino acids. The V and J ends lost 11 bases and 2 bases respectively, with 15 bases between them.

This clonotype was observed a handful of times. The CDR3 sequence is CASSLATGTNTEAFF. The CDR3 bases are TGCGCCAGCAGCTTGGCCACAGGGACGAACACTGAAGCTTTCTTT. The chain employs TRBV5-1 and TRBJ1-1; maybe TRBD1 (6 bases). V lost 0 bases and J lost 1, with 10 bases in between. Germline lookup yields CDR1 SGHRS and CDR2 YFSETQ. The CDR3 sequence is 15 residues long.

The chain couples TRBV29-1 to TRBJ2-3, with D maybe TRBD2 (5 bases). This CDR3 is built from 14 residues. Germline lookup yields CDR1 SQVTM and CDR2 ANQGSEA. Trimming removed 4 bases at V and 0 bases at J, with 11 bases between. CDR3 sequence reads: CSVGRRASTDTQYF. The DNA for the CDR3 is TGCAGCGTTGGGAGGCGGGCGAGCACAGATACGCAGTATTTT.

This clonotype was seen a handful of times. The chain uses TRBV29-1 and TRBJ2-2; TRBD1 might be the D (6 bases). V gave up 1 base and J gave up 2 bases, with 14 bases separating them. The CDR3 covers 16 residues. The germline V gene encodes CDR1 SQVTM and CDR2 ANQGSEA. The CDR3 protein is CSVEATGNFNTGELFF. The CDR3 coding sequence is TGCAGCGTTGAAGCCACAGGGAACTTTAACACCGGGGAGCTGTTTTTT.

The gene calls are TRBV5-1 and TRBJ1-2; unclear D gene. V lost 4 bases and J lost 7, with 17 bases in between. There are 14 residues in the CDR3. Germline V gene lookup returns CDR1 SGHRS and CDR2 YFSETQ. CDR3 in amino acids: CASSPGTGPAGYTF. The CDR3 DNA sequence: TGCGCCAGCAGCCCCGGAACCGGACCCGCTGGCTACACCTTC.

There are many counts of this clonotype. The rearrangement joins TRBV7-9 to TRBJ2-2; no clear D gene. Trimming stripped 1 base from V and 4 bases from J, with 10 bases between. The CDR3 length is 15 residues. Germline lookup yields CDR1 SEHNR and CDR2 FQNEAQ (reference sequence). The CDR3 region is CASSLGSRFTGELFF. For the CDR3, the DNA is TGTGCCAGCAGCTTAGGTTCCAGGTTCACCGGGGAGCTGTTTTTT.

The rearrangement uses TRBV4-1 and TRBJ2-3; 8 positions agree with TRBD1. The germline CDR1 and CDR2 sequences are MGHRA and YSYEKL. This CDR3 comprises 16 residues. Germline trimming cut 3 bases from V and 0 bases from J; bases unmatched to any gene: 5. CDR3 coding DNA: TGCGCCAGCAGCCACCTCAGGGGGCTTAGCACAGATACGCAGTATTTT. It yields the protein CASSHLRGLSTDTQYF.

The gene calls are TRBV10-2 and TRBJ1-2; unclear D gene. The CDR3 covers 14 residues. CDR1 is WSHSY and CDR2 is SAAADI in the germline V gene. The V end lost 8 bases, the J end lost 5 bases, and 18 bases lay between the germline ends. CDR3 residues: CASRTPGEDYGYTF. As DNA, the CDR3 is TGCGCCAGCCGGACCCCCGGGGAGGATTATGGCTACACCTTC.

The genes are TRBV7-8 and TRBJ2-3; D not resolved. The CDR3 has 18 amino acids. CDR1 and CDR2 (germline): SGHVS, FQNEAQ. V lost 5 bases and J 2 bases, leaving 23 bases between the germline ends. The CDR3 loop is CASSPYTPGRYPTDTQYF. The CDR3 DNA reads TGTGCCAGCAGCCCCTACACTCCTGGGCGGTACCCCACAGATACGCAGTATTTT.

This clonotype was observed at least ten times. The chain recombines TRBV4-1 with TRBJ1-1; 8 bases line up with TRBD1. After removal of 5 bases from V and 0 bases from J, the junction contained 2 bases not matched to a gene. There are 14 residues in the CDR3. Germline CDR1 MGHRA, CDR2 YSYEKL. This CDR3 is CASSRTGLNTEAFF. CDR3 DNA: TGCGCCAGCAGCAGGACAGGGCTGAACACTGAAGCTTTCTTT.

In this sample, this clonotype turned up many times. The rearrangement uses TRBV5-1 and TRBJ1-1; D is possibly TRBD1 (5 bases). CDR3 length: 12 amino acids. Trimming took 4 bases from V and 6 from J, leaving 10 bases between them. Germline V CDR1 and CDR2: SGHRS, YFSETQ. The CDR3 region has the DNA TGCGCCAGCAGCCTGGACACAGCTGAAGCTTTCTTT. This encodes CASSLDTAEAFF. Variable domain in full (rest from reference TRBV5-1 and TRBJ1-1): KAGVTQTPRYLIKTRGQQVTLSCSPISGHRSVSWYQQTPGQGLQFLFEYFSETQRNKGNFPGRFSGRQFSNSRSEMNVSTLELGDSALYLCASSLDTAEAFFGQGTRLTVV.

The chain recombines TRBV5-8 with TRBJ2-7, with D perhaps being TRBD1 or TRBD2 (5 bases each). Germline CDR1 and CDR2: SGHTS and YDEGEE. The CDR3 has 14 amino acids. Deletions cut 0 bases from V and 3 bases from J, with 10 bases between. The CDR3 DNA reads TGTGCCAGCAGCTTGGGGGGGTCCGTCTACGAGCAGTACTTC. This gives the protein CASSLGGSVYEQYF.

The CDR3 nucleotides read TGTGCCAGCAGCCAAGGACGGGAGAACACGCAGTATTTT. It specifies CASSQGRENTQYF. The genes are TRBV3-1 and TRBJ2-3; D might be TRBD2 (6 bases). The germline V gene has CDR1 LGHDT and CDR2 YNNKEL (reference sequence). V lost 1 base to trimming and J lost 9 bases, with 11 bases between them. The CDR3 loop spans 13 amino acids.

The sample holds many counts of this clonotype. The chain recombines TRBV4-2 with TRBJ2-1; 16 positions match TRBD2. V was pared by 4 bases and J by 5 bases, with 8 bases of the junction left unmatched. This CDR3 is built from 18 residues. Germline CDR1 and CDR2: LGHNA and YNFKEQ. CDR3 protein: CASSRGLAGGLGHNEQFF. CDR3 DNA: TGTGCCAGCAGCCGGGGACTAGCGGGAGGGCTCGGCCACAATGAGCAGTTCTTC.

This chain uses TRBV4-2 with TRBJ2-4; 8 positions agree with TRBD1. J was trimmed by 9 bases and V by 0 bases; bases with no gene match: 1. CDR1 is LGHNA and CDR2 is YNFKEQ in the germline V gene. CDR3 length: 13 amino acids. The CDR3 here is CASSQDRGPIQYF. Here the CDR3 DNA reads TGTGCCAGCAGCCAAGACAGGGGGCCCATTCAGTACTTC.

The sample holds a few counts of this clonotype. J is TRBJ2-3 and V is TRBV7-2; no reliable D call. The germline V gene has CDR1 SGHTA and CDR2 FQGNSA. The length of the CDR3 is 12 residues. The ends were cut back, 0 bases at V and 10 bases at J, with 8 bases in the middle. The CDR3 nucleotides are TGTGCCAGCAGCTTAGCGTCCTCGGCGCAGTATTTT. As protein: CASSLASSAQYF.

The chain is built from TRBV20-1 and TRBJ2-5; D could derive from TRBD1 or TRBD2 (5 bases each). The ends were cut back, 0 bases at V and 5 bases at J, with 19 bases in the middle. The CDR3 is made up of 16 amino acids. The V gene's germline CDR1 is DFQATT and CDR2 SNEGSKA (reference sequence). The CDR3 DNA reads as TGCAGTGCTAGAGATCCGTCGCTGGGGGTCCGGGAGACCCAGTACTTC. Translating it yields CSARDPSLGVRETQYF.

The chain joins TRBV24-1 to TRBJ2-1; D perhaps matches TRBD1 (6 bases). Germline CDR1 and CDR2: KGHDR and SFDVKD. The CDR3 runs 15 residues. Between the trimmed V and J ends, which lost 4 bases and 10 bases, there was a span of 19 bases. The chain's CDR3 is CATSDPRQGRWEQFF. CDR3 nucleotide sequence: TGTGCCACCAGTGACCCTCGGCAGGGGCGGTGGGAGCAGTTCTTC.

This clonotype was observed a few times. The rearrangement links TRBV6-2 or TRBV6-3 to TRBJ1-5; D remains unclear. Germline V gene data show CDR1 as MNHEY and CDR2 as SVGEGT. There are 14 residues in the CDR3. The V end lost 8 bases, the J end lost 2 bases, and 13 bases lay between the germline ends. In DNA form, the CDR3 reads TGTGCCAGCCGGCGTGGGGTTGGCAATCAGCCCCAGCATTTT. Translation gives CASRRGVGNQPQHF.

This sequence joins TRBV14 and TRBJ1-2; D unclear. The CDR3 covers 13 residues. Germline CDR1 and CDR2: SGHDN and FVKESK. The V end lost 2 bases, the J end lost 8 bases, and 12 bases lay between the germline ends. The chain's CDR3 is CASSQNPARGYTF. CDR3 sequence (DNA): TGTGCCAGCAGCCAAAATCCGGCGCGGGGCTACACCTTC.

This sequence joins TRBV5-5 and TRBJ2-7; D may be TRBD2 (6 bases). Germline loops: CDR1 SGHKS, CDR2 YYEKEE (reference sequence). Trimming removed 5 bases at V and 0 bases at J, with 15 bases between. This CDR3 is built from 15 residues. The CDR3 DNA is TGTGCCAGCAGACAGGAGGGGTTCGGCTCCTACGAGCAGTACTTC. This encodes CASRQEGFGSYEQYF.

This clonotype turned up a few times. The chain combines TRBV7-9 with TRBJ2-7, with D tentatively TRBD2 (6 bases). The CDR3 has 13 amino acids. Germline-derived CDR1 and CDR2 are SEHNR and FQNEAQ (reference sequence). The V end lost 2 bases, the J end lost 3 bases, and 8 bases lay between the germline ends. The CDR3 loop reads CASSLRERYEQYF. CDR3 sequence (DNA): TGTGCCAGCAGCTTACGGGAGCGCTACGAGCAGTACTTC.

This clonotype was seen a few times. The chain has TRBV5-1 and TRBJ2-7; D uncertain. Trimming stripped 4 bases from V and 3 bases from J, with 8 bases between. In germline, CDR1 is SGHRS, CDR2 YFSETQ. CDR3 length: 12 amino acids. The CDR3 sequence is CASSGVRYEQYF. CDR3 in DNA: TGCGCCAGCAGCGGCGTACGCTACGAGCAGTACTTC.

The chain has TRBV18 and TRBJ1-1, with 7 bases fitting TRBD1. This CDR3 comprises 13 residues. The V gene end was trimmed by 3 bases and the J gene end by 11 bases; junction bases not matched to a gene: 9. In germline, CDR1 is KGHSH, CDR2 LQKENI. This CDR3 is CASSPRDRERAFF. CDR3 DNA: TGTGCCAGCTCACCTCGGGACAGAGAGAGGGCTTTCTTT.